Listed here are 7 T cell receptor beta chains from one sample, sequenced in a study of blood T cells in healthy people across ages. Next came a second PCR, run for about 7 to 12 cycles, which used a sample-barcoded 5' primer along with a J-beta primer mix. TCRdb ran MiXCR on the 5' RACE reads and lists one entry per CDR3 protein. Here the sample spans about 760,000 distinct CDR3 sequences, about 25% being singletons. These same data were also listed under a study on T cells of mothers and their children.

The specimen was blood. These receptors all come from a boy younger than 18 in good health.

This clonotype has more than one count but fewer than ten. The chain is built from TRBV9 and TRBJ2-2; possible D gene TRBD2, 7 bases. Germline V lookup: CDR1 SGDLS, CDR2 YYNGEE. V dropped 4 bases and J dropped 1 base, with 23 bases sitting between them. The CDR3 sequence is 19 residues long. In DNA, the CDR3 is TGTGCCAGCAGCCTGACCCTAGGGGGGGGACATAAGAACACCGGGGAGCTGTTTTTT. Protein sequence: CASSLTLGGGHKNTGELFF.

This clonotype was seen a handful of times. This sequence joins TRBV5-5 and TRBJ2-7, with D possibly called TRBD1 or TRBD2 (5 bases each). The V gene's germline CDR1 is SGHKS and CDR2 YYEKEE (reference sequence). Trimming stripped 0 bases from V and 3 bases from J, with 13 bases between. The CDR3 runs to 15 residues. The CDR3 reads CASSLAGRGHYEQYF. In DNA form, the CDR3 reads TGTGCCAGCAGCTTGGCCGGACGGGGCCACTACGAGCAGTACTTC.

The gene calls are TRBV7-8 and TRBJ1-3; 8 nucleotides align to TRBD1. Germline trimming cut 5 bases from V and 3 bases from J; bases unmatched to any gene: 12. Germline V gene lookup returns CDR1 SGHVS and CDR2 FQNEAQ. The CDR3 totals 17 residues. The DNA for the CDR3 is TGTGCCAGCAGCCCTGAGGACAGGGAAGGATATGGAAACACCATATATTTT. The encoded protein is CASSPEDREGYGNTIYF.

This clonotype was detected only a few times. The chain recombines TRBV6-5 with TRBJ2-1; a possible D gene is TRBD1 (6 bases). The V and J ends lost 1 base and 7 bases respectively, with 11 bases between them. The CDR3 length is 14 residues. The germline V gene has CDR1 MNHEY and CDR2 SVGAGI. The CDR3 DNA follows: TGTGCCAGCAGTTACTACGGCAGGGGTAATGAGCAGTTCTTC. Protein: CASSYYGRGNEQFF.

This clonotype was picked up a small number of times. The gene calls are TRBV3-1 and TRBJ2-1; 9 bases align to TRBD1. With the DNA end fitting TRBJ2-7 better, the J assignment may be wrong. From germline, CDR1 is LGHDT and CDR2 YNNKEL (reference sequence). The CDR3 has 14 amino acids. Written as DNA, the CDR3 is TGTGCCAGCAGAACCGGGACAGGGAGGAACGAGCAGTACTTC. Translation: CASRTGTGRNEQYF.

The V and J genes are TRBV20-1 and TRBJ2-3, with a possible D match to TRBD1 (5 bases). The V end lost 1 base, the J end lost 0 bases, and 11 bases lay between the germline ends. CDR1 and CDR2 (germline): DFQATT, SNEGSKA (reference sequence). This CDR3 comprises 15 residues. CDR3 region: CSARATGYSTDTQYF. In DNA form, the CDR3 reads TGCAGTGCTAGAGCCACAGGTTATAGCACAGATACGCAGTATTTT.

This clonotype was counted only a few times. The genes are TRBV20-1 and TRBJ1-2; maybe TRBD1 (6 bases). V lost 7 bases and J 12 bases, leaving 9 bases between the germline ends. This CDR3 spans 8 amino acids. The germline V gene encodes CDR1 DFQATT and CDR2 SNEGSKA (reference sequence). The CDR3 protein is CSGDTNTF. CDR3 coding DNA: TGCAGTGGGGACACCAACACCTTC.